The present TCR beta chain was sequenced within a study of post-analysis software for immune sequencing data. The study's findings and limits: Patients carried several TRBV segments more frequently than controls did, and TRBV5-6, TRBV5-1 and TRBV20-1 were among them.

Germline CDR1 and CDR2: DFQATT and SNEGSKA (reference sequence). The V end lost 3 bases, the J end lost 5 bases, and 25 bases lay between the germline ends. This CDR3 contains 17 residues. cDNA libraries of TCR beta carried unique molecular identifiers. TCRdb re-derived calls from the PCR reads in MiXCR, one entry per CDR3 protein. The sample comprises approximately 460,000 distinct CDR3 sequences, less than 45% of which are singletons, and about 12% rests with the top ten. Regarding this clonotype: Antigen unknown.

This rearrangement joins TRBV20-1 to TRBJ2-5, with D perhaps matching TRBD1 or TRBD2 (5 bases each). The sequenced sample consisted of blood. This TCR was recovered from a girl under 18 with multiple sclerosis. This CDR3 reads CSARDDGWGSEQETQYF. CDR3 DNA sequence: TGCAGTGCTAGGGACGACGGATGGGGGAGTGAGCAGGAGACCCAGTACTTC.